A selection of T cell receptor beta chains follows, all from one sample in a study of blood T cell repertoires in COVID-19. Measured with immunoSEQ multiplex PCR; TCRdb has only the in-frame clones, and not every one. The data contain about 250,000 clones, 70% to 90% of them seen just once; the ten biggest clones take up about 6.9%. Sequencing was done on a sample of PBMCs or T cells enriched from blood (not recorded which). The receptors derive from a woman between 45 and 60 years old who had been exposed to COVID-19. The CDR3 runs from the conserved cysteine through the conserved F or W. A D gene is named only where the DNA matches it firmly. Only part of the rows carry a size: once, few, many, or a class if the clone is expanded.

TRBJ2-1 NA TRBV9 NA CASSVEENEQFF TGTGCCAGCAGCGTAGAAGAGAATGAGCAGTTCTTC
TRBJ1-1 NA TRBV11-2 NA CASSSGLTEAFF TGTGCCAGCAGCTCCGGACTCACTGAAGCTTTCTTT
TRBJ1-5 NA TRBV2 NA CASRPGQYNQPQHF TGTGCCAGCAGACCCGGACAGTACAATCAGCCCCAGCATTTT
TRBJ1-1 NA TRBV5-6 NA CASSLYAGTEAFF TGTGCCAGCAGCTTGTATGCCGGGACTGAAGCTTTCTTT
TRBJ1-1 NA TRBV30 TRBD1 CACDFPMRDRDTEAFF TGTGCTTGCGACTTTCCGATGCGGGACAGGGACACTGAAGCTTTCTTT
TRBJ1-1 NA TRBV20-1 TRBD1 CSASHQGGTGGSEAFF TGCAGTGCTAGTCACCAGGGGGGGACAGGGGGCTCTGAAGCTTTCTTT
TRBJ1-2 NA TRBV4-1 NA CASSPPGYGYTF TGCGCCAGCAGCCCCCCGGGCTATGGCTACACCTTC
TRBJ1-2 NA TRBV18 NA CASSPFEGGGVYGYTF TGTGCCAGCTCGCCCTTCGAAGGGGGAGGGGTCTATGGCTACACCTTC
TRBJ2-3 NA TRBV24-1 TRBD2 CATSEGLASTQYF TGTGCCACCAGTGAGGGACTAGCGAGTACGCAGTATTTT
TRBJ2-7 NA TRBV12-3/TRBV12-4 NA CASSQGYEQYF TGTGCCAGCAGTCAGGGGTACGAGCAGTACTTC
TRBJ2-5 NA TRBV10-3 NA CAISEGGPQETQYF TGTGCCATCAGTGAGGGCGGGCCCCAAGAGACCCAGTACTTC
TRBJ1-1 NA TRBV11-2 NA CASIPWAPNTEAFF TGTGCCAGCATCCCATGGGCACCGAACACTGAAGCTTTCTTT
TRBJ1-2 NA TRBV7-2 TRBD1 CASSWDRVGTYGYTF TGTGCCAGCAGCTGGGACAGGGTAGGAACCTATGGCTACACCTTC
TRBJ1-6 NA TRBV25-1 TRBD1 CASSDARQGRDSPLHF TGTGCCAGCAGTGACGCCCGACAGGGAAGGGATTCACCCCTCCACTTT
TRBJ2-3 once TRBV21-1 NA CATQHLDTQYF TGTGCCACACAACATTTGGATACGCAGTATTTT
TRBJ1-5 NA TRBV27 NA CASSSNPYSGNQPQHF TGTGCCAGCAGTTCCAATCCCTATAGCGGCAATCAGCCCCAGCATTTT
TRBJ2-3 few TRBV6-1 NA CASSEQGNSGDTQYF TGTGCCAGCAGTGAACAGGGAAATAGTGGAGATACGCAGTATTTT
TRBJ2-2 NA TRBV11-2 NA CASTQSAGELFF TGTGCCAGCACCCAATCGGCCGGGGAGCTGTTTTTT
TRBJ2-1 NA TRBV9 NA CASSVRDTGQWEQFF TGTGCCAGCAGCGTAAGGGACACTGGACAATGGGAGCAGTTCTTC
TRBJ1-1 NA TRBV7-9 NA CASSLGAGTMNTEAFF TGTGCCAGCAGCTTAGGTGCAGGCACAATGAACACTGAAGCTTTCTTT
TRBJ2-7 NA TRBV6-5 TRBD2 CASRIGAGPYEQYF TGTGCCAGCAGGATCGGAGCGGGACCTTACGAGCAGTACTTC
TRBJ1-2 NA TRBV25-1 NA CASSEPTGRLGGYTF TGTGCCAGCAGTGAACCCACAGGGCGTTTGGGTGGCTACACCTTC
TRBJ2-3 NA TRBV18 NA CASSPVPLSTDTQYF TGTGCCAGCTCACCAGTCCCCCTAAGCACAGATACGCAGTATTTT
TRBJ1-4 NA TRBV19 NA CASSVPNEKLFF TGTGCCAGTAGTGTCCCGAATGAAAAACTGTTTTTT
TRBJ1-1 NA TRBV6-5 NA CASNRRGGMNTEAFF TGTGCCAGCAATCGTCGGGGTGGGATGAACACTGAAGCTTTCTTT
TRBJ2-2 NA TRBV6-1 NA CASSDRGNTGELFF TGTGCCAGCAGTGACAGGGGGAACACCGGGGAGCTGTTTTTT
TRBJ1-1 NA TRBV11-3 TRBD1 CASRQGPNTEAFF TGTGCCAGCAGACAGGGGCCCAACACTGAAGCTTTCTTT
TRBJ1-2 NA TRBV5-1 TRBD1 CASSLTTDRVDGYTF TGCGCCAGCAGCTTGACAACAGACAGGGTTGATGGCTACACCTTC
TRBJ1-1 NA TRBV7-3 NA CASSLRQNTEAFF TGTGCCAGCAGCTTACGACAAAACACTGAAGCTTTCTTT
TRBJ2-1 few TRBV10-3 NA CAISDLDEQFF TGTGCCATCAGTGATCTAGACGAGCAGTTCTTC
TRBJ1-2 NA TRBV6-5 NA CASSPIPESYGYTF TGTGCCAGCAGCCCGATCCCCGAGAGCTATGGCTACACCTTC
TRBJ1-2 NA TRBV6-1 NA CASSERVNYGYTF TGTGCCAGCAGTGAACGGGTTAACTATGGCTACACCTTC
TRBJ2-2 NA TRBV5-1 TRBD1 CASSGQGWDTGELFF TGCGCCAGCAGCGGACAGGGATGGGACACCGGGGAGCTGTTTTTT
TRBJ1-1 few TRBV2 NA CASSEDTNTEAFF TGTGCCAGCAGTGAAGACACCAACACTGAAGCTTTCTTT
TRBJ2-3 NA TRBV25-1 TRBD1 CASSDPGPGGADTQYF TGTGCCAGCAGTGACCCTGGCCCAGGGGGCGCAGATACGCAGTATTTT
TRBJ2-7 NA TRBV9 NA CASSVASAAYEQYF TGTGCCAGCAGCGTAGCCAGCGCGGCCTACGAGCAGTACTTC
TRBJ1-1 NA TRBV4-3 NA CASSQVIGAEAFF TGCGCCAGCAGCCAAGTTATCGGGGCTGAAGCTTTCTTT
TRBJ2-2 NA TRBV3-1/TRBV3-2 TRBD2 CASSLLAGAQTGELFF TGTGCCAGCAGCCTCCTAGCGGGGGCCCAGACCGGGGAGCTGTTTTTT
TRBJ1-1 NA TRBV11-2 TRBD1 CASSRGQGIENTEAFF TGTGCCAGCAGCCGGGGACAGGGGATAGAGAACACTGAAGCTTTCTTT
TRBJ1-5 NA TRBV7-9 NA CASSLEGRSNQPQHF TGTGCCAGCAGCTTAGAGGGGCGAAGCAATCAGCCCCAGCATTTT
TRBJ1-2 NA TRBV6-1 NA CASSEGGHYGYTF TGTGCCAGCAGTGAAGGGGGGCACTATGGCTACACCTTC
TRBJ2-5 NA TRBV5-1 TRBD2 CASSLGDSGVGETQYF TGCGCCAGCAGCTTGGGAGATAGCGGGGTTGGGGAGACCCAGTACTTC
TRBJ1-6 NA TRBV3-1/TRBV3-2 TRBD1 CASSQQTGGSPLHF TGTGCCAGCAGCCAACAGACAGGGGGTTCACCCCTCCACTTT
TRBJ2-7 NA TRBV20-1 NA CSLDYIYEQYF TGCAGTCTTGACTATATCTACGAGCAGTACTTC
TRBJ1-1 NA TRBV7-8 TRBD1 CASSLYRGDTEAFF TGTGCCAGCAGCTTGTACAGGGGGGACACTGAAGCTTTCTTT
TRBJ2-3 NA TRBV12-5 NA CASGPSGGNTDTQYF TGTGCTAGTGGTCCCTCCGGGGGAAACACAGATACGCAGTATTTT
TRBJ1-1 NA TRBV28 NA CASLQGRYTEAFF TGTGCCAGCCTTCAGGGCAGATACACTGAAGCTTTCTTT
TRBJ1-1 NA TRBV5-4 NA CASGPRNTEAFF TGTGCCAGCGGGCCGCGGAACACTGAAGCTTTCTTT
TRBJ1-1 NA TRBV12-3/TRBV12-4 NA CASSSRMNTEAFF TGTGCCAGCAGTTCTCGTATGAACACTGAAGCTTTCTTT
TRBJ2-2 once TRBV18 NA CASSPSARDTGELFF TGTGCCAGCTCCCCTAGCGCCCGTGACACCGGGGAGCTGTTTTTT
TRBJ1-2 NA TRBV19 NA CASSITTLGGNYGYTF TGTGCCAGTAGTATAACAACATTGGGGGGTAACTATGGCTACACCTTC